This entry describes one T cell receptor (beta chain). This sample is drawn from a study of technical replicates of blood from a handful of donors. V lost 3 bases and J lost 5, with 5 bases in between. CDR1 is SGDLS and CDR2 is YYNGEE in the germline V gene. This CDR3 spans 11 amino acids. The protocol was immunoSEQ multiplex PCR, while the TCRdb copy is restricted to in-frame clones and leaves out a portion. The sample shows around 76,000 clones, approximately 98% of them seen only once. The receptor was isolated from a human donor in good health. Input material: T cells isolated from PBMCs. V gene TRBV9 combines with J gene TRBJ1-2, with D hard to call. In DNA form, the CDR3 reads TGTGCCAGCAGCGCCCAGTATGGCTACACCTTC. This codes for CASSAQYGYTF.